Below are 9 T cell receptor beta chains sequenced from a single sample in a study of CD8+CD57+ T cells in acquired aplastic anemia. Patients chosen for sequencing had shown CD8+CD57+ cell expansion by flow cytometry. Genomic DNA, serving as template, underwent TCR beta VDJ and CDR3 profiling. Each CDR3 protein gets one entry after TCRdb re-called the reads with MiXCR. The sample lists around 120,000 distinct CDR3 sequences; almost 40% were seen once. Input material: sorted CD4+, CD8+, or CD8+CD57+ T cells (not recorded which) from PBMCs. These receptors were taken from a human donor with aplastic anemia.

CDR3 region: CASSLAPRLVAGQTYEQYF. CDR3 DNA sequence: TGTGCCAGCAGCTTAGCGCCCCGGTTGGTAGCGGGGCAGACCTACGAGCAGTACTTC. The chain links TRBV11-1 to TRBJ2-7, with 8 bases aligning to TRBD2. V was clipped by 0 bases and J by 2 bases; unmatched bases: 15. Germline V gene lookup returns CDR1 SGHAT and CDR2 FQDESV (reference sequence). The CDR3 covers 19 residues.

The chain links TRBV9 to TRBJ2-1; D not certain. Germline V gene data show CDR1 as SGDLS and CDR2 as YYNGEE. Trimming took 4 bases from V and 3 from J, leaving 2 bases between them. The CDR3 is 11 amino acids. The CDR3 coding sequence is TGTGCCAGCAGCAACTACAATGAGCAGTTCTTC. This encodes CASSNYNEQFF.

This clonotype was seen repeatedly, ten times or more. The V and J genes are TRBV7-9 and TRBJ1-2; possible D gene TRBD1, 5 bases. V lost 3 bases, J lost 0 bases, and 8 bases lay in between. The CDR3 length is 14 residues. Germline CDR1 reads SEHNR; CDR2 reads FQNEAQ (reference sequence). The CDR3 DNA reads TGTGCCAGCAGCTTCGGGGGAACTAACTATGGCTACACCTTC. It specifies CASSFGGTNYGYTF.

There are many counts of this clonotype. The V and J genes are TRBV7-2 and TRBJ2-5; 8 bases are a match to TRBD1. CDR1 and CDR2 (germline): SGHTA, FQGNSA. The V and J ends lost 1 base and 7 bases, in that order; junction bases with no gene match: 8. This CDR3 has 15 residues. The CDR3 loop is CASSLGGRDRGTQYF. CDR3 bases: TGTGCCAGCAGCTTAGGAGGGCGCGACAGGGGGACCCAGTACTTC.

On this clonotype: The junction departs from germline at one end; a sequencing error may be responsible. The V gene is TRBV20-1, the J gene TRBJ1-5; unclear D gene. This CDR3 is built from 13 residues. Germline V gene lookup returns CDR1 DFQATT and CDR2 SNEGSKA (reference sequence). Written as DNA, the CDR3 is TGCAGTGCTGAGATTGATAGCAATCAACCCCAGCATTTT. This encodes CSAEIDSNQPQHF.

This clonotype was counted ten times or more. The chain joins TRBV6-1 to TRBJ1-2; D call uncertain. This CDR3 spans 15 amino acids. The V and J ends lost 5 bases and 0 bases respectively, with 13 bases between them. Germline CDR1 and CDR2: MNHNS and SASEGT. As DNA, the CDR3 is TGTGCCAGCAGTAACGGGCAGCTCGCTAACTATGGCTACACCTTC. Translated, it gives CASSNGQLANYGYTF.

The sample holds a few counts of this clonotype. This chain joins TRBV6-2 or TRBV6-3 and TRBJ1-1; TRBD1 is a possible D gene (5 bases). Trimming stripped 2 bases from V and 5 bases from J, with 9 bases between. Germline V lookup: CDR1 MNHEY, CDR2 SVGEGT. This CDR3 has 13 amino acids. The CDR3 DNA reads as TGTGCCAGCAGTTACCTGGGGGGAACTGAAGCTTTCTTT. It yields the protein CASSYLGGTEAFF.

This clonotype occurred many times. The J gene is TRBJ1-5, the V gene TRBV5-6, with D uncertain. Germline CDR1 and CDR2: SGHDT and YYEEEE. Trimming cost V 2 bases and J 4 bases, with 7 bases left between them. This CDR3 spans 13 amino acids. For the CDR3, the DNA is TGTGCCAGCAGCTTAGCATCGAATCAGCCCCAGCATTTT. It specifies CASSLASNQPQHF.

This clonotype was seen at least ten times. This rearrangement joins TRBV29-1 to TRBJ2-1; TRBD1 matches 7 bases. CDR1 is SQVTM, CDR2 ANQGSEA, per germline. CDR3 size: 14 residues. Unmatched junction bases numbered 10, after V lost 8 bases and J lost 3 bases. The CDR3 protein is CSLTGTVSYNEQFF. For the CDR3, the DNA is TGCAGCCTTACGGGGACAGTAAGCTACAATGAGCAGTTCTTC.